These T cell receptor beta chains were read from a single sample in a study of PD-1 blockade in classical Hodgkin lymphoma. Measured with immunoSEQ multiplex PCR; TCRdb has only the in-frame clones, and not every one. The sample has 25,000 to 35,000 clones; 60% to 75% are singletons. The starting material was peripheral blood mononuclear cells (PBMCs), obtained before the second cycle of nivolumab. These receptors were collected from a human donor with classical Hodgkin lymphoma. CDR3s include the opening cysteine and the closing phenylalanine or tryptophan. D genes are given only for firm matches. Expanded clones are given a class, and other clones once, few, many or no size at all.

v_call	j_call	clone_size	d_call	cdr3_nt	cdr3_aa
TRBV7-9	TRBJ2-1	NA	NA	TGTGCCAGCAGCTCCTTTGTTGGGGGGGCCTTATACAATGAGCAGTTCTTC	CASSSFVGGALYNEQFF
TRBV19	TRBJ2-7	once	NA	TGTGCCAGTAGTATTGAGATCGGAACCTACGAGCAGTACTTC	CASSIEIGTYEQYF
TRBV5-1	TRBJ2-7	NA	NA	TGCGCCAGCAGCTTGGAAGGTACAGTAACCTACGAGCAGTACTTC	CASSLEGTVTYEQYF
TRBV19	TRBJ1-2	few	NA	TGTGCCAGCACCTGGGGAGGGAACTATGGCTACACCTTC	CASTWGGNYGYTF
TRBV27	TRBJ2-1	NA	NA	TGTGCCAGCTCGGCCCTATACAATGAGCAGTTCTTC	CASSALYNEQFF
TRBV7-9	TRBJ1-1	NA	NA	TGTGCCAGCGGAGGGACTTCGAACACTGAAGCTTTCTTT	CASGGTSNTEAFF
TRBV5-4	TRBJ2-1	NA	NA	TGTGCCAGCAGCTCAGACGGAGACAATGAGCAGTTCTTC	CASSSDGDNEQFF
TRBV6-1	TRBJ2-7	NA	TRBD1	TGTGCCAGCAGTCCTAGGGACAGGGGCAACGAGCAGTACTTC	CASSPRDRGNEQYF
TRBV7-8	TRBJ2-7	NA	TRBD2	TGTGCCAGCAGCTTCGGGGGGACTACCTACGAGCAGTACTTC	CASSFGGTTYEQYF
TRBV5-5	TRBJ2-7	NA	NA	TGTGCCAGCAGCTTGGCCGCGAGAGTGAATGAGCAGTACTTC	CASSLAARVNEQYF
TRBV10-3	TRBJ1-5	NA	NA	TGTGCCATCAAGGGGAACGGCAATCAGCCCCAGCATTTT	CAIKGNGNQPQHF
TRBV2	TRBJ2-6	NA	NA	TGTGCCAGCTTAGGGACGGGTCCAACCAACTCTGGGGCCAACGTCCTGACTTTC	CASLGTGPTNSGANVLTF
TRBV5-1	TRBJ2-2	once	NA	TGCGCCAGCAGCTTGGGGGCCGGACAGAACACCGGGGAGCTGTTTTTT	CASSLGAGQNTGELFF
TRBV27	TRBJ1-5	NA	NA	TGTGCCAGCAGTTTAGAAAGGGACCGCAATCAGCCCCAGCATTTT	CASSLERDRNQPQHF
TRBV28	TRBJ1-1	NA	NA	TGTGCCAGCAGTTTAACTGGGGATCCAGAAGCTTTCTTT	CASSLTGDPEAFF
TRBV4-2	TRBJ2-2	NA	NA	TGTGCCAGCAGCCAAGTGTTCGGTGGGAGGGAGCTGTTTTTT	CASSQVFGGRELFF
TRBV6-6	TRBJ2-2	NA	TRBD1	TGTGCCAGTTTACAGGGGGCTATTGCCGGGGAGCTGTTTTTT	CASLQGAIAGELFF
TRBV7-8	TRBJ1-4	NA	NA	TGTGCCAGCAGCTTACTGGGTGCAACTAATGAAAAACTGTTTTTT	CASSLLGATNEKLFF
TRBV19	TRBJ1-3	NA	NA	TGTGCCAGTGGGCAACGGGATTCTGGAAACACCATATATTTT	CASGQRDSGNTIYF
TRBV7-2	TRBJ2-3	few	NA	TGTGCCAGCGAGGAGAGACTGAGCACAGATACGCAGTATTTT	CASEERLSTDTQYF
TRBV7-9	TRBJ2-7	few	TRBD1	TGTGCCAGCAGCTCCCCGCTGGGGGACAGGGGCTCGTGGGAGCAGTACTTC	CASSSPLGDRGSWEQYF
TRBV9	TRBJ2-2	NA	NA	TGTGCCAGCAGCGTAAGGTTAGGGCCAGTCACCGGGGAGCTGTTTTTT	CASSVRLGPVTGELFF
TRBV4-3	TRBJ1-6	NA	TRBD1	TGCGCCAGCAGCCGGGGACAGCTAAATTCACCCCTCCACTTT	CASSRGQLNSPLHF
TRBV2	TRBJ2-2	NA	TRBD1	TGTGCCAGCAGCGGTCAGGGGGCGAACACCGGGGAGCTGTTTTTT	CASSGQGANTGELFF
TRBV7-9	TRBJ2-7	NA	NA	TGTGCCAGCAGCCGAGGGTCCTACGAGCAGTACTTC	CASSRGSYEQYF
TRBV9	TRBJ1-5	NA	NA	TGTGCCAGCAGCGTAGATGACAGGCCCAATCAGCCCCAGCATTTT	CASSVDDRPNQPQHF
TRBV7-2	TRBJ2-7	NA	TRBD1	TGTGCCAGCAGCTCAGCAGGGGACAGGGCTGACTACGAGCAGTACTTC	CASSSAGDRADYEQYF
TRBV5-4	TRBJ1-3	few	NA	TGTGCCAGCAGTCTGGACAGTGGAAACACCATATATTTT	CASSLDSGNTIYF
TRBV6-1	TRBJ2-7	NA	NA	TGTGCCAGCAGTGAATGGGTGGCCTACTACGAGCAGTACTTC	CASSEWVAYYEQYF
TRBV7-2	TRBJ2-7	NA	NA	TGTGCCAGCAGCTCCTCCCGGGACGAGCAGTACTTC	CASSSSRDEQYF
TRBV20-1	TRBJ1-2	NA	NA	TGCAGTGCTCCAACTGACTTTGGCTACACCTTC	CSAPTDFGYTF
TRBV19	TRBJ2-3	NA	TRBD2	TGTGCCAGTAGTATACGGGGGGGCACAGATACGCAGTATTTT	CASSIRGGTDTQYF
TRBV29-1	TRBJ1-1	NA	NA	TGCAGCGTTGTCGGGGGGAGGGGATCCACTGAAGCTTTCTTT	CSVVGGRGSTEAFF
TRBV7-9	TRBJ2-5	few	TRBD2	TGTGCCAGCAGCCCCGCGACTAGCGGGGGTGTACAAGAGACCCAGTACTTC	CASSPATSGGVQETQYF
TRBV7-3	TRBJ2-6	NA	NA	TGTGCCAGCAGCCGTGGGGGACAATCTGGGGCCAACGTCCTGACTTTC	CASSRGGQSGANVLTF